This note documents a single T cell receptor (beta chain) sequence. Its antigen remains unknown. Repertoires were generated with immunoSEQ multiplex PCR, while TCRdb's copy carries only in-frame clones and drops some. The sample consists of 30,000 to 40,000 clones, around 78% of them appearing once. The data were obtained in a study of a mutant IDH1 vaccine in newly diagnosed glioma. About the study: Patients under treatment included approximately 60% males and around 38% females and had a mean age of approximately 40 years. Before enrollment, the patients had been treated with radiotherapy alone, temozolomide alone, or both together. Most of them had received both.

Time point described: baseline, week 1 (first vaccination visit). As for treatment: pre-vaccination baseline after standard-of-care therapy. General study findings and limits: Of all patients, around 93% showed vaccine-induced immune responses.

This receptor was taken from a man in his forties or fifties with glioma. Some clones in this sample may be carry-over from other donors' samples. The sequencing here drew on PBMCs, taken from a glioma patient treated with radiotherapy, temozolomide or both.

The CDR3 reads CASSVQRGTDTQYF. CDR3 bases: TGTGCCAGCAGTGTACAGCGGGGCACAGATACGCAGTATTTT. The rearrangement links TRBV6-1 to TRBJ2-3, with a possible D match to TRBD2 (6 bases). Germline lookup yields CDR1 MNHNS and CDR2 SASEGT. Deletions cut 4 bases from V and 1 base from J, with 9 bases between. There are 14 residues in the CDR3.